This T cell receptor beta chain derives from a study of blood T cell repertoires in COVID-19. Study summary: PBMCs, B-cell-depleted T cells, or T cells were the source of the cDNA or gDNA that made up the material.

Cohort placement rested on clinical history that participants reported themselves. The table lists this clone with a count of one. There are 11 residues in the CDR3. Germline loops: CDR1 SGHAT, CDR2 FQNNGV. Trimming stripped 3 bases from V and 4 bases from J, with 3 bases between. Authors' analysis steps: Estimates of nucleated cell counts were drawn from the amplification of reference gene primers. The data were produced by immunoSEQ multiplex PCR, yet TCRdb's version contains in-frame clones alone and is incomplete. From that table come the V and J calls and clone size; the DNA was used to work out D and trimming. The repertoire holds 240,000 or so clones, with around 87% as singletons.

The chain employs TRBV11-2 and TRBJ1-2; D is uncertain. The receptor was isolated from a woman in her thirties or forties with acute COVID-19. Sequenced material: PBMCs or T cells enriched from blood (not recorded which). CDR3 in amino acids: CASSFRYGYTF. CDR3 in DNA: TGTGCCAGCAGCTTTCGCTATGGCTACACCTTC.